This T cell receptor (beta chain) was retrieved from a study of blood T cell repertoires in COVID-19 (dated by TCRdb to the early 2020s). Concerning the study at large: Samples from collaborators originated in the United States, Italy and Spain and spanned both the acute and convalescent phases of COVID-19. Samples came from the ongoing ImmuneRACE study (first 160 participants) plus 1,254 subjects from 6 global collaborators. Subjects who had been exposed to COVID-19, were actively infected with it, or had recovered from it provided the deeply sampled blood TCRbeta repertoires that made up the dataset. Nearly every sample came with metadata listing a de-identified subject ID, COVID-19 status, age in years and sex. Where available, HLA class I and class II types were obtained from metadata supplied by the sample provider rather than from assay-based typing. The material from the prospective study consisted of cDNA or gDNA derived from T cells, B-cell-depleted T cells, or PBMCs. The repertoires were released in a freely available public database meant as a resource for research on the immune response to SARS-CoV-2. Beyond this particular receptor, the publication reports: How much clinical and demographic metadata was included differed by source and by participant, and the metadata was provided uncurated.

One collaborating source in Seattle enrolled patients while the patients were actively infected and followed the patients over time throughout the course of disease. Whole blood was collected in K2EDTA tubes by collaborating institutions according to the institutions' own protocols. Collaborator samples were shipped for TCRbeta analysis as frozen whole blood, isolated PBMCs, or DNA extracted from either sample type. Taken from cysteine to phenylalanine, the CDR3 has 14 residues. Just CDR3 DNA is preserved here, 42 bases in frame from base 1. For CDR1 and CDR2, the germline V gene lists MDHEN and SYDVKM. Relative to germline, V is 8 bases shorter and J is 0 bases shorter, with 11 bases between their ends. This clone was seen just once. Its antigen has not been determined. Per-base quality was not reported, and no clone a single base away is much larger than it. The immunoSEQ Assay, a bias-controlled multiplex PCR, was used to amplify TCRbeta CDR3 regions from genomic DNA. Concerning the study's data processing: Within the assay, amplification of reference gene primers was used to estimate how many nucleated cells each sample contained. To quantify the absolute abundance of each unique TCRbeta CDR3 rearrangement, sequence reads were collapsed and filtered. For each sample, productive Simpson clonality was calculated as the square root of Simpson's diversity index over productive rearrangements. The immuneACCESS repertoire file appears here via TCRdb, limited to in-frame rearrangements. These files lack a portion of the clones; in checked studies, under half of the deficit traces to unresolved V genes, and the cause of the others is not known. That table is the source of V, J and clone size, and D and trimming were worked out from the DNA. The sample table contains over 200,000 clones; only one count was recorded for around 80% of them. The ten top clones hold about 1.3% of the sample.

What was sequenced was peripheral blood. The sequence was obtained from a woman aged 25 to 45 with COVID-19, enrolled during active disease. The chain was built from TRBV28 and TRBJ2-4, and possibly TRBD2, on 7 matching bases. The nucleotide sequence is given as TGTGCCAGCGGCGGGGGCGCAGCCAAAAACATTCAGTACTTC. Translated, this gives CASGGGAAKNIQYF.